This T cell receptor beta chain emerged from a study of OX40 agonist ivuxolimab in advanced cancers. About the investigation overall: Ivuxolimab was a fully human IgG2 agonistic monoclonal antibody targeting the costimulatory receptor OX40 (CD134). Intravenous ivuxolimab was administered to patients every 2 weeks at six dose levels: 0.01, 0.1, 0.3, 1.5, 3 and 10 mg/kg. Among the 52 dose-escalation patients, roughly 20 had hepatocellular carcinoma, around 15 melanoma, 9 renal cell carcinoma and 9 head and neck cancer. In the dose-escalation cohort, roughly 80% of patients were male, and the mean age was around 60 years, with a range of about 23 to 80. Prior anti-PD-1, anti-PD-L1 or anti-CTLA-4 therapy was permitted, and checkpoint inhibitors had been received by 30% to 40% of dose-escalation patients. Partial responses were achieved by three dose-escalation patients, of whom one had hepatocellular carcinoma and two had cutaneous melanoma. The purpose of peripheral TCRbeta sequencing was to test whether ivuxolimab changed TCR sequence diversity and led to clonal T-cell expansion. The paper describes the monotherapy dose-escalation part (N ≈ 49 patients) of the phase I trial of ivuxolimab. Overall study outcomes, separate from this receptor: Antigen specificity was not determined for the clonally expanded peripheral T cells. In partial responders in the 0.1-3.0 mg/kg groups, normalized peripheral clonal expansion was found to be among the lowest, especially among CD8+ T cells. On average, CD8+ T cells showed more expanded clones than CD4+ T cells after ivuxolimab. At doses of 0.1 to 3.0 mg/kg, clonal expansion of both CD4+ and CD8+ blood T cells was observed from baseline to week 6. Low levels of normalized T-cell clonal expansion were also seen in some patients who did not respond.

Genomic DNA was isolated from the sorted cells so that the TCRbeta CDR3 region could be sequenced. The immunoSEQ Assay was used to sequence the TCRbeta CDR3 regions. What TCRdb holds here is the immuneACCESS table cut down to in-frame rearrangements. Part of the clones is not present; checked against another copy, under half of the missing clones reflect an unresolved V gene, and the others are unexplained. Recorded for this sample are tens of thousands of clones; roughly nine tenths of them occurred a single time. Of the sample, around 28% is held by the ten largest clones. In regard to this clone: What this receptor recognizes is not known. No base quality information exists; no much larger clone differs at one position.

Including cysteine and phenylalanine, the CDR3 has 15 amino acids. The kept DNA is CDR3 alone, 45 bases in frame from the first base. The junction carries 11 bases between V and J, which are trimmed by 0 bases and 4 bases respectively. The germline V gene provides CDR1 LGHNA and CDR2 YNFKEQ. The trial excluded patients who had a history of autoimmune disease or who were on systemic immunosuppression. Peripheral blood for TCR sequencing was collected from all dose cohorts at baseline, on cycle 4 day 1, and on cycle 7 day 1. The samples were taken from a phase I, first-in-human, multicenter, open-label dose-escalation trial of ivuxolimab. Adults with locally advanced or metastatic melanoma, renal cell carcinoma, hepatocellular carcinoma or head and neck squamous cell carcinoma were enrolled in the trial. Before TCR sequencing, CD4+ T cells and CD8+ T cells were sorted from peripheral blood as separate populations.

The clonotype was recovered from an adult with an advanced solid tumor such as melanoma, head and neck, liver or kidney cancer. The material was CD4+ or CD8+ T cells sorted from blood, obtained in a trial of the OX40 agonist ivuxolimab. The rearrangement joined TRBV4-2 to TRBJ2-3; the D gene is possibly TRBD1, with 6 bases matching. The CDR3 region reads CASSQDPGASDTQYF. The sequence in DNA is TGTGCCAGCAGCCAAGATCCAGGGGCCTCAGATACGCAGTATTTT.